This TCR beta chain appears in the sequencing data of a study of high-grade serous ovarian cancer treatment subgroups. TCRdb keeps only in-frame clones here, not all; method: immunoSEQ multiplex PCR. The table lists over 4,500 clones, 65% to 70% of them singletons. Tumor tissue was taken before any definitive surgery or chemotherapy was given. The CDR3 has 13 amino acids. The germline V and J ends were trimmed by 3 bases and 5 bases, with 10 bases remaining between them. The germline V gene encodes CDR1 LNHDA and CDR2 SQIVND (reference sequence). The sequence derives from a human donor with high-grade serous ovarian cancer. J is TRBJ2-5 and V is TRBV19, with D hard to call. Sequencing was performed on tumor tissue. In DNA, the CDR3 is TGTGCCAGTAGTATCGGCTTTGGGGAGACCCAGTACTTC. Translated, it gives CASSIGFGETQYF. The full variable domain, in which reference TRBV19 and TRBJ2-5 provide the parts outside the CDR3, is DGGITQSPKYLFRKEGQNVTLSCEQNLNHDAMYWYRQDPGQGLRLIYYSQIVNDFQKGDIAEGYSVSREKKESFPLTVTSAQKNPTAFYLCASSIGFGETQYFGPGTRLLVL.